This T cell receptor beta chain was obtained from a study of cytomegalovirus exposure and HLA in healthy donors (dated 2017 in TCRdb). With regard to the full study: An earlier analysis of some 550 of the donors reported 250 to 300 Gb of sequence data and roughly 100 million unique TCR beta sequences from 190 million or so T cells. The number of typed donors differed by locus: roughly 629-630 for A, B, C, DRB1 and DQB1; some 500 for DQA1; approximately 610 for DPA1; and roughly 490 for DPB1. Because of strong linkage in the cohort, 4 to 6 DR-DQ haplotypes were treated as single units for association and clustering. An early release that covered around 590 HLA-typed donors contained approximately 300 gigabases of sequencing data and tens of millions of unique TCR sequences. The study aimed to test whether signatures of past pathogen exposure could be identified by cataloging public T cell receptors. Of the roughly 400 genotyped donors, roughly 85% fell in the genetic ancestry cluster associated with self-reported Caucasian donors. HLA typing included class I and class II loci at four-digit resolution. Using immunosequencing, the study profiled T cell repertoires from 500 to 800 subjects and related those repertoires to cytomegalovirus serostatus. A later genetic analysis took genome-wide SNP genotypes for about 55% of the roughly 670 donors and used that subset as a discovery cohort. To predict cytomegalovirus infection status, the study combined high-throughput TCR immunosequencing, statistical association of individual TCRs with disease status, and machine learning. Across approximately 400 genotyped donors of the cohort, an average of about 220,000 unique TCR beta nucleotide sequences per donor were sequenced, and roughly a sixth of those sequences were non-productive. All discovery cohort repertoires had been generated on a single sequencing platform. A separate validation cohort of over 95 different subjects was used in addition to the approximately 700-subject first cohort. A later analysis re-examined previously published TCR beta repertoires from roughly 650 donors and added high-resolution HLA genotyping to investigate patterns of TCR occurrence. An earlier analysis of approximately 500 of the donors applied high-throughput TCR beta sequencing to assess whether each TCR beta V gene segment acted as functional or pseudogenic. Donor age, sex, ethnicity and CMV serostatus were collected together with the repertoire data. Rather than drawing on any new phenotypic data, the later analysis identified candidate immune exposures from TCR beta sequences and the way those sequences occurred across donors.

Note on this clone: Which antigen it targets is not known. No much larger clonotype is one base removed from it; base qualities were not supplied.

The paper's findings and limits, for the study overall: A later analysis found that HLA-associated TCR beta chains were more clonally expanded and had lower generation probabilities than equally common non-associated chains. Linkage disequilibrium might explain the correlated functional status among segregating V segments, but an unknown experimental factor could not be excluded. Presence/absence analyses assumed roughly uniform sequencing depth across donors, an assumption that may not hold. Seventeen rarely observed V segments, including chromosome 9 orphons, were excluded from the earlier analysis of about 600 of the donors because counts were too low. Some IMGT-functional V segments, including TRBV6-2 and TRBV6-3, could not be told apart with the 87-base-pair reads, so those segments were excluded. A later genetic analysis reported fewer N-insertions in productive TCRs among donors in an Asian-associated ancestry cluster than the roughly 700-donor mean. The study gave a list of 150 to 200 TCR beta chains associated with cytomegalovirus. Strong co-occurrence of HLA alleles, especially DR and DQ, made assigning TCR associations to individual alleles difficult. In vitro tests confirmed that three of the cytomegalovirus-associated TCR beta chains recognize cytomegalovirus antigens. In an earlier analysis of 450 to 750 of the donors, most TCR beta V segments appeared in productive rearrangements about 87% or about 30% of the time, broadly matching IMGT annotations. In both the original and validation cohorts, the classifier was reported to diagnose cytomegalovirus status with high specificity and sensitivity. HLA typing was unavailable for some donors at each locus, so association tests used only the typed subset. A later analysis reported that several top co-occurrence clusters appeared linked to parvovirus B19, influenza, CMV and Epstein-Barr virus. CMV serostatus was the only immune exposure information available for the cohort. According to a later analysis, most CMV-associated TCR beta chains appeared to be HLA-restricted, and the HLA associations seemed to be driven largely by CMV exposure. In a later analysis, the rate of TCR association differed among HLA loci, with DRB1 alleles having the most associated TCRs and HLA-C alleles having the fewest. It was suggested by the authors that the approach could potentially be generalized to other disease states and immunological phenotypes. Across donors, most TCR sequences were observed very rarely, whereas some public TCRs were present in many individuals. A group of highly shared sequence variants was considered likely to be a technical artifact of the sequencing pipeline. A further reported finding was that TCR beta sequences accurately predicted the HLA-A and HLA-B alleles for most subjects in the first cohort. A later analysis associated 15,000 or so TCR beta sequences with specific HLA alleles at a false discovery rate of 0.05. In a later genetic analysis, a missense DCLRE1C variant was associated with V-gene and J-gene trimming of TCR beta chains, and the association was replicated in an independent cohort. This cohort had only TCR beta chains sequenced, and the lack of alpha or paired-chain data limited which features could be detected.

From its cysteine to its phenylalanine, the CDR3 spans 16 amino acids. Of all the DNA, just the CDR3 is kept, 48 bases in frame from base 1. CDR1 LGHNA and CDR2 YNFKEQ were looked up in the germline V gene. V is pruned by 2 bases and J by 4 bases, leaving 3 bases of the junction without a gene match. Receptor amplification or capture employed the immunoSEQ multiplex PCR assay. The multiplex PCR relied on a mix of 60 forward primers for TCR Vbeta segments and 13 reverse primers for TCR Jbeta segments. Amplification of the CDR3 region of rearranged TCR beta genes was performed with a multiplex PCR assay on genomic DNA. The amplified TCR beta libraries were sequenced on the Illumina HiSeq System as 87-base-pair reads. From the authors' description of their analysis: Across the 640 or so repertoires, a later analysis counted 60 million to 90 million unique TCR beta chains, around 10 million of which were shared by at least two donors. Raw reads were error-corrected and collapsed into unique sequences with a nearest-neighbor algorithm that merged closely related sequences to remove PCR and sequencing errors. V, D and J gene segments were assigned by aligning CDR3 sequences to IMGT reference sequences. Each retained sequence needed at least a six-nucleotide match to both a V gene segment and a J gene segment. Rearrangements were classified as productive when the CDR3 lacked stop codons and remained in frame with V and J, and all other rearrangements were classified as non-productive. CDR3 was defined by IMGT convention, running from the second conserved V-encoded cysteine to the conserved J-encoded phenylalanine. The earlier analysis of more than 450 of the donors excluded sequences that lacked an unambiguous match to a single V gene segment. In an earlier analysis of approximately 550 of the donors, V segments were called functional above 56.7% productive rearrangements and were called segregating when the between-donor standard deviation exceeded 5%. A statistical classification framework was built to diagnose cytomegalovirus status from the catalog of TCR beta chain sequences. In a later analysis, V and J genes were assigned by comparing TCR nucleotide sequences against IMGT/GENE-DB human TR gene sequences. In a later analysis, CDR3 sequences and most-parsimonious VDJ recombination scenarios were assigned using the TCRdist pipeline. In a later analysis, each TCR beta chain was defined by its CDR3 amino acid sequence together with its V-gene family, and reads without a unique V-gene family were excluded. A later analysis removed 550 to 700 highly shared, low-generation-probability nucleotide sequences to deal with suspected cross-contamination and a sequencing artifact. In a later analysis, a clonal expansion index for each public chain was calculated from normalized within-repertoire ranks of inferred template counts. Generation probabilities in a later analysis came from a VDJ recombination model fitted to out-of-frame rearrangements, and those results were checked against IGoR. In a later analysis, hypergeometric tests were used to score TCR-TCR, TCR-HLA and TCR-CMV co-occurrence, with a repertoire-size bias correction applied to TCR pairs. In a later analysis, false discovery rates were estimated by permuting HLA or CMV assignments 20 times. In a later analysis, co-occurring TCRs were grouped using DBSCAN, with TCRdist sequence similarity added in when clustering inside HLA-allele-positive subsets. For co-occurrence clustering, repertoires with fewer than 30,000 or more than 120,000 public chains were excluded, along with five repertoires with anomalous nucleotide sharing. TCRdb provides this immuneACCESS table in a form limited to in-frame rearrangements. Some clones are lacking; in checked studies, under half of them reflect an unresolved V gene, and why the rest are absent is not known. The DNA was the basis for D and trimming; V, J and clone size are from that table. Counted in this sample were 150,000 to 200,000 clones; about four fifths of them appeared once. The leading ten clones occupy about 1.8% of the sample.

The cohort comprised approximately 700 healthy bone marrow donors. At the time of sampling, every cohort member was nominally healthy, though immune exposures that went unrecorded were likely present. The donor was CMV seronegative and belonged to the group of several hundred seronegative cohort members. Each donor provided a peripheral blood sample, and peripheral blood mononuclear cells were used for TCR beta sequencing. The Qiagen DNeasy Blood Extraction Kit was used to extract genomic DNA from the blood cell samples. Sequenced input: PBMCs. Here the chain combines TRBV4-2 and TRBJ2-3, and TRBD2 aligns with 13 junction nucleotides. The clonotype originates from a young man in good health and CMV-seronegative. The CDR3 corresponds to CASSQLGTSGADTQYF. Read as DNA, the sequence is TGTGCCAGCAGCCAACTCGGGACTAGCGGGGCAGATACGCAGTATTTT.